Reported below is one T cell receptor (beta chain). Clones were sequenced by immunoSEQ multiplex PCR, and TCRdb holds only the in-frame ones, with some missing. The repertoire has some 2,000,000 clones, approximately 94% of them found once; the top ten carry about 1.1%. This specimen belongs to a study of shared clonotypes between healthy human individuals. Positive CCR7 selection of CD45RO-negative cells yielded the naive CD8 cells, and terminally differentiated effector memory CD45RA+ cells were excluded. The study drew its donors from healthy HIV-negative adults without recent acute infections or vaccinations. Trimming removed 5 bases from V and 7 bases from J, with 12 bases in between. The germline V gene has CDR1 SQVTM and CDR2 ANQGSEA. The CDR3 loop spans 12 amino acids.

The chain uses TRBV29-1 and TRBJ2-1, with D possibly matching TRBD1 (5 bases). The sequence came from a man aged 18 to 29 in good health. The sample taken for sequencing was naive CD8+ T cells sorted from blood. CDR3 bases: TGCAGCGTTAAGGGGATCGGGAATGAGCAGTTCTTC. Its protein product is CSVKGIGNEQFF.